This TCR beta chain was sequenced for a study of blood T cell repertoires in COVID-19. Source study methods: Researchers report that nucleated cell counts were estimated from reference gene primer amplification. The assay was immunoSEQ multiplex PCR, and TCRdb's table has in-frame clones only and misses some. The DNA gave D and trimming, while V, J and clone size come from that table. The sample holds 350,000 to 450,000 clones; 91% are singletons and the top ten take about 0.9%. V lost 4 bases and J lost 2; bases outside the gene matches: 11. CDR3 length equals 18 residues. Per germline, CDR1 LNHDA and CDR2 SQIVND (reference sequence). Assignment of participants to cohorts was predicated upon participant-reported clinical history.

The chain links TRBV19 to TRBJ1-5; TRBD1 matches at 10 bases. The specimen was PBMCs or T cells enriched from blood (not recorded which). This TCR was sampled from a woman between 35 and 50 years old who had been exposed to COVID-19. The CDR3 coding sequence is TGTGCCAGTAGTAGACCGGGACAGGGGCTATCAGGCAATCAGCCCCAGCATTTT. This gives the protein CASSRPGQGLSGNQPQHF.